This TCR beta chain was found in a study of CD8+ T cells in alopecia areata. Whole-study findings and limits: Greater clonality was observed in lesional scalp samples, especially alopecia totalis/universalis, versus normal scalp. Clarity of TCR sharing across patients fell short of that in mice, possibly HLA-related. For patients receiving tofacitinib, scalp clonality and expanded CD8+ clones among the top 100 significantly decreased.

Regarding treatment: oral pan-JAK inhibitor, 5-10 mg twice daily. Lesional scalp tissue (obtained by punch biopsy) and peripheral blood were collected from alopecia areata patients. A remark on this clone: Its antigen is currently unknown.

Once RNA had been extracted, it was reverse transcribed into cDNA to act as the sequencing template. Using immunoSEQ multiplex PCR, the repertoire was profiled, and TCRdb retains in-frame clones only, with some absent. The table lists about 290,000 clones, roughly 60% of them singletons. Germline loops: CDR1 SGHTA, CDR2 FQGTGA. The CDR3 length is 16 residues. The V and J ends lost 3 bases and 0 bases respectively, with 11 bases between them. The J gene is TRBJ2-2, the V gene TRBV7-3; D perhaps matches TRBD1 (7 bases). The clonotype originates from a human donor with alopecia areata. Material: CD4+ T cells sorted from blood, obtained at week 24, from a patient treated with tofacitinib. The CDR3 DNA is TGTGCCAGCAGCTTGGCGGGGACAGCGAACACCGGGGAGCTGTTTTTT. It encodes CASSLAGTANTGELFF. Full variable domain (missing parts from reference TRBV7-3 and TRBJ2-2): GAGVSQTPSNKVTEKGKYVELRCDPISGHTALYWYRQSLGQGPEFLIYFQGTGAADDSGLPNDRFFAVRPEGSVSTLKIQRTERGDSAVYLCASSLAGTANTGELFFGEGSRLTVL.